This TCR beta chain derives from a study of glioma-infiltrating T cells. Study results and caveats: CDR3 overlap between tissue and blood was very small. Tissue-blood divergence was below expectation in non-neoplastic patients, above in gliomas.

A note on this clonotype: Its antigen is still unknown.

In germline, CDR1 is SGHTA, CDR2 FQGNSA. V was pared by 2 bases and J by 2 bases, with 13 bases between. CDR3 length: 16 amino acids. Using RNA template, CDR3s of TCR alpha and beta were amplified with iRepertoire arm-PCR. Tissue mRNA or PBMC total RNA, roughly 95-400 ng, went into one-step reverse transcription and amplification. TCRdb used MiXCR to reprocess the multiplex PCR reads, holding one entry per CDR3 protein. The sample consists of under 150,000 distinct CDR3 sequences, around a quarter of them appearing once. What was sequenced was glioma tissue, nonneoplastic brain tissue, or PBMCs (not recorded which). The chain combines TRBV7-2 with TRBJ1-3; a possible D gene is TRBD1 (5 bases). The origin of this receptor is a human donor with low-grade glioma or glioblastoma, undergoing nonglioma brain surgery, or in good health (not recorded which). The DNA for the CDR3 is TGTGCCAGCAGCTTAATGGTGACAGTCCCTGGAAACACCATATATTTT. It translates to CASSLMVTVPGNTIYF.